One and the same sample provided the 20 T cell receptor beta chains below, sequenced in a study of identical twins. In TCRdb, the 5' RACE reads were re-called with MiXCR into one record per CDR3 protein. The table has around 290,000 distinct CDR3 sequences, roughly 10% seen once. These data were also filed under a second study, of yellow fever vaccine responses in identical twins.

Specimen: CD8+ T cells sorted from blood. These receptors were obtained from a woman aged 18-29 years in good health.

This clonotype was found many times. V gene TRBV4-3 combines with J gene TRBJ2-3, with 7 bases matching TRBD2. Germline lookup yields CDR1 LGHNA and CDR2 YSLEER. The CDR3 contains 17 residues. V lost 1 base and J lost 3; bases outside the gene matches: 10. The CDR3 DNA is TGCGCCAGCAGCCAAGGACGGCGGGAGCTTATTACAGATACGCAGTATTTT. Encoded protein: CASSQGRRELITDTQYF.

This clonotype was seen a handful of times. This chain's CDR3 is CASGHPNQQGPDTQYF. In DNA, the CDR3 is TGTGCCAGTGGCCACCCTAACCAACAGGGGCCAGATACGCAGTATTTT. This rearrangement joins TRBV27 to TRBJ2-3, with 7 bases fitting TRBD1. Trimming removed 9 bases from V and 4 bases from J; junction bases left unmatched: 16. The germline V gene has CDR1 MNHEY and CDR2 SMNVEV (reference sequence). The CDR3 sequence is 16 residues long.

This clonotype was picked up a small number of times. The gene calls are TRBV7-6 and TRBJ1-1; the D is unclear. The V gene's germline CDR1 is SGHVS and CDR2 FNYEAQ. Between the trimmed V and J ends, which lost 1 base and 5 bases, there was a span of 11 bases. The CDR3 runs 14 residues. As DNA, the CDR3 is TGTGCCAGCAGCTTAGGGACGACTCCGACTGAAGCTTTCTTT. Its translation: CASSLGTTPTEAFF.

The V and J genes are TRBV20-1 and TRBJ2-1; D ambiguous. V lost 0 bases, J lost 6 bases, and 18 bases lay in between. Germline lookup yields CDR1 DFQATT and CDR2 SNEGSKA (reference sequence). This CDR3 contains 16 residues. CDR3 sequence: CSARDLTQPLGNEQFF. DNA of the CDR3: TGCAGTGCTAGAGATCTTACCCAACCCCTGGGCAATGAGCAGTTCTTC.

The rearrangement joins TRBV29-1 to TRBJ2-7; a possible D gene is TRBD2 (6 bases). The CDR3 has 12 residues. V gave up 0 bases and J gave up 10 bases, with 13 bases separating them. The germline V gene encodes CDR1 SQVTM and CDR2 ANQGSEA. The CDR3 DNA sequence: TGCAGCGTTGAAGAGGAGGGATTGGTACAGTACTTC. It encodes CSVEEEGLVQYF.

This rearrangement joins TRBV29-1 to TRBJ2-7, with a weak D call TRBD2 (5 bases). Germline values: CDR1 SQVTM, CDR2 ANQGSEA. Trimming shortened V by 6 bases and J by 0 bases, and 9 bases separated the two germline ends. CDR3 length: 12 amino acids. CDR3 sequence reads: CSVGESSYEQYF. The CDR3 nucleotides are TGCAGCGTCGGGGAGAGCTCCTACGAGCAGTACTTC.

This clonotype came up a few times. V is TRBV4-3 and J is TRBJ2-1, with D uncertain. The V and J ends lost 0 bases and 8 bases respectively, with 11 bases between them. This CDR3 region has 14 residues. The germline V gene encodes CDR1 LGHNA and CDR2 YSLEER. CDR3 in DNA: TGCGCCAGCAGCCAAGATGTTAGGGTGCATGAGCAGTTCTTC. Its translation: CASSQDVRVHEQFF.

This clonotype appeared many times. This chain links TRBV5-6 with TRBJ2-1; unclear D gene. Per the germline V gene, CDR1 is SGHDT and CDR2 is YYEEEE. V lost 1 base and J lost 4, with 6 bases in between. The CDR3 sequence is 13 residues long. The CDR3 nucleotides are TGTGCCAGCAGCTTGCTAGGGTACAATGAGCAGTTCTTC. Amino acid sequence: CASSLLGYNEQFF.

This clonotype was counted only a few times. The gene calls are TRBV12-3 or TRBV12-4 and TRBJ2-5, with 7 bases lining up with TRBD2. V lost 1 base, J lost 5 bases, and 7 bases stayed unmatched. There are 15 residues in the CDR3. Here the CDR3 reads CASSLVVAGDETQYF. CDR3 in DNA: TGTGCCAGCAGTTTAGTTGTCGCGGGGGATGAGACCCAGTACTTC.

As DNA, the CDR3 is TGTGCCTGGAACCCGGGACTAGCGGTCGAGGGAGAGACCCAGTACTTC. Encoded protein: CAWNPGLAVEGETQYF. V usage is TRBV30 and J usage is TRBJ2-5, with 11 bases that match TRBD2. Germline-derived CDR1 and CDR2 are GTSNPN and SVGIG (reference sequence). The CDR3 extends over 16 amino acids. J gave up 4 bases and V 4 bases, and 11 bases lay outside the gene matches.

This clonotype came up many times. The junction departs from germline at one end; a sequencing error may be responsible. The genes are TRBV27 and TRBJ2-3; no firm D call. The CDR3 spans 13 residues. CDR1 MNHEY and CDR2 SMNVEV come from the germline V gene (reference sequence). In DNA, the CDR3 is TGTGCCAGCAGCTTATCCAGCACAGATACGCAGTATTTT. This translates into CASSLSSTDTQYF.

This clonotype occurred a few times. The rearrangement joins TRBV4-2 to TRBJ2-7, with 9 bases matching TRBD2. The trim removed 3 bases at V and 6 bases at J, leaving 12 bases unmatched. The CDR3 extends over 16 amino acids. Germline CDR1 LGHNA, CDR2 YNFKEQ. CDR3 sequence: CASSHIRLAAEGEQYF. CDR3 bases: TGTGCCAGCAGCCACATTCGACTAGCGGCAGAGGGCGAGCAGTACTTC.

In this sample, this clonotype turned up a few times. The V call is TRBV5-6, the J call TRBJ2-1; maybe TRBD2 (6 bases). From germline, CDR1 is SGHDT and CDR2 YYEEEE. This CDR3 is built from 15 residues. V shed 3 bases and J shed 10 bases, with 20 bases lying between them. CDR3 coding DNA: TGTGCCAGCAGCTGGAGGCGGGGTTATCGGGGAGAGCAGTTCTTC. Protein: CASSWRRGYRGEQFF.

This clonotype was seen a handful of times. This rearrangement joins TRBV5-1 to TRBJ2-7, with D possibly matching TRBD1 (6 bases). This CDR3 spans 15 amino acids. Germline V lookup: CDR1 SGHRS, CDR2 YFSETQ. Deletions cut 1 base from V and 4 bases from J, with 15 bases between. The CDR3 sequence: CASSLPPEGGYEQYF. The CDR3 DNA reads TGCGCCAGCAGCTTGCCCCCCGAAGGGGGATACGAGCAGTACTTC.

This clonotype appeared a few times. The chain is built from TRBV10-3 and TRBJ2-7; 7 bases agree with TRBD2. The germline V gene has CDR1 ENHRY and CDR2 SYGVKD. The CDR3 has 13 residues. Trimming at V came to 10 bases and at J to 2 bases, leaving 8 bases not matched to a gene. This chain's CDR3 is CATAGDGAYEQYF. Here the CDR3 DNA reads TGTGCCACCGCGGGGGATGGGGCCTACGAGCAGTACTTC.

This clonotype showed up many times. The chain couples TRBV6-4 to TRBJ2-1; TRBD1 might be the D (5 bases). V was clipped by 2 bases and J by 7 bases, with 12 bases between them. The CDR3 sequence is 14 residues long. Germline values: CDR1 MRHNA, CDR2 SNTAGT. DNA for the CDR3: TGTGCCAGCAGTGACGGGGCTAGTGGTAATGAGCAGTTCTTC. Encoded protein: CASSDGASGNEQFF.

This clonotype was counted a single time. The chain couples TRBV29-1 to TRBJ2-7; D is unclear. The germline V and J ends were trimmed by 6 bases and 3 bases, with 15 bases remaining between them. Looked up from germline, CDR1 is SQVTM and CDR2 is ANQGSEA. The length of the CDR3 is 13 residues. CDR3 coding DNA: TGCAGCGTGGAGATGAACGTGGGCTACGAGCAGTACTTC. This gives the protein CSVEMNVGYEQYF.

This chain uses TRBV6-4 with TRBJ2-3; 11 bases are shared with TRBD2. The CDR3 consists of 16 residues. CDR1 is MRHNA, CDR2 SNTAGT, per germline. After removal of 2 bases from V and 2 bases from J, the junction contained 3 bases not matched to a gene. In DNA, the CDR3 is TGTGCCAGCAGTGACGCTAGCGGGGGGCACACAGATACGCAGTATTTT. Its protein is CASSDASGGHTDTQYF.

The chain has TRBV30 and TRBJ2-7; 7 bases agree with TRBD1. V shed 3 bases, J shed 2 bases, and the junction held 4 bases outside the gene matches. The CDR3 length is 13 residues. Per germline, CDR1 GTSNPN and CDR2 SVGIG (reference sequence). The chain's CDR3 is CAWSRDSTYEQYF. The CDR3 nucleotides read TGTGCCTGGAGCCGGGACAGTACCTACGAGCAGTACTTC.

The CDR3 nucleotides are TGTGCCTGGAGGGGGGGACAGGCCGACACCGGGGAGCTGTTTTTT. Its translation: CAWRGGQADTGELFF. This rearrangement joins TRBV30 to TRBJ2-2; 8 nucleotides line up with TRBD1. Germline loops: CDR1 GTSNPN, CDR2 SVGIG (reference sequence). Trimming cost V 3 bases and J 3 bases; bases outside gene matches: 6. The CDR3 consists of 15 residues.